This T cell receptor beta chain came from a study of T cells expressing NK-cell markers. Study details: It was sorted CD3+CD56+NKG2C+, CD3+CD56+NKG2C- and CD3+CD56-NKG2C+ T cells that supplied the TCR beta repertoires. Seven HCMV-seropositive donors and one seronegative donor made up the eight sequenced donors. General study points: For six donors, the dominant NKG2C+ clonotypes made up about 1.0-7.0% of their CD8+ T cells.

TCRdb reworked the 5' RACE reads into one entry per CDR3 protein, no DNA. The repertoire shows over 100,000 distinct CDR3 sequences; the top ten hold less than 20%. The CDR3 sequence is 13 residues long. The V gene's germline CDR1 is DFQATT and CDR2 SNEGSKA (reference sequence). A word on this clonotype: As yet, its antigen is unknown.

The chain joins TRBV20-1 to TRBJ2-3; TCRdb picks TRBD2, but there is no DNA to check that call. The sequenced sample was blood T cells: a sorted CD56 or NKG2C T cell subset, CD4+ or CD8+ T cells, or bulk PBMC T cells (not recorded which). This clonotype was obtained from a woman aged 18-70 years in good health. The CDR3 region is CSASGGAADTQYF.